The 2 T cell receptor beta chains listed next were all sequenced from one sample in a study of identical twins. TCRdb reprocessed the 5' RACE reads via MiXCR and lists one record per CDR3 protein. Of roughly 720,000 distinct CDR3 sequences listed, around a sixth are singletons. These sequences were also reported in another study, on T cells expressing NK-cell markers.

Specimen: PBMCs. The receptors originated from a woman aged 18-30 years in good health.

The CDR3 spells CASSELEGLAGMQQFF. CDR3 nucleotides: TGTGCCAGCAGTGAATTAGAGGGGCTAGCGGGGATGCAGCAGTTCTTC. This chain links TRBV25-1 with TRBJ2-1, with 9 bases fitting TRBD2. After removal of 1 base from V and 11 bases from J, the junction contained 12 bases not matched to a gene. Germline V gene data show CDR1 as MGHDK and CDR2 as SYGVNS. CDR3 length equals 16 residues.

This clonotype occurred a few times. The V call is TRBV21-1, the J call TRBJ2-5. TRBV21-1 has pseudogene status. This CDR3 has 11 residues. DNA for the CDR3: TGTGCCAGCAGCAAAGAAGAGACCCAGTACTTC. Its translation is CASSKEETQYF.